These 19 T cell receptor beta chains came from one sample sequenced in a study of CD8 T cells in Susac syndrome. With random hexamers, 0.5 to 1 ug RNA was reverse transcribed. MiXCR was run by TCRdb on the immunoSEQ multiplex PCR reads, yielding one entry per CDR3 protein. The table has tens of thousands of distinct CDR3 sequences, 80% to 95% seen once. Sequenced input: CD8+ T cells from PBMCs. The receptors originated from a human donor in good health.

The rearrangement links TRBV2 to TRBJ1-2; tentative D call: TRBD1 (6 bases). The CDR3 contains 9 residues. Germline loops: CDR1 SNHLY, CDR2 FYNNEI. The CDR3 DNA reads TGTGCGCGCGGGGGGCCGGACACCTTC. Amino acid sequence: CARGGPDTF.

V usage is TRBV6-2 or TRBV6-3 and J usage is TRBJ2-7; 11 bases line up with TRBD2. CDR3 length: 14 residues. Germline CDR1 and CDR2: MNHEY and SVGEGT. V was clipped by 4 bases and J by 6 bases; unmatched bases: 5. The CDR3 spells CASSFLAGGGEQYF. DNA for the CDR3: TGTGCCAGCAGTTTCCTAGCGGGAGGCGGCGAGCAGTACTTC.

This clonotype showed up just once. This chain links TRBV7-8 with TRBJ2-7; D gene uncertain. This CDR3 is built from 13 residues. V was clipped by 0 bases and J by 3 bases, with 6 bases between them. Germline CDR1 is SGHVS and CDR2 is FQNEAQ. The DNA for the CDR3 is TGTGCCAGCAGCTTAGCGCCCGACTACGAGCAGTACTTC. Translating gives CASSLAPDYEQYF. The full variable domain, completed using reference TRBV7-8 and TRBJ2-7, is GAGVSQSPRYKVAKRGQDVALRCDPISGHVSLFWYQQALGQGPEFLTYFQNEAQLDKSGLPSDRFFAERPEGSVSTLKIQRTQQEDSAVYLCASSLAPDYEQYFGPGTRLTVT.

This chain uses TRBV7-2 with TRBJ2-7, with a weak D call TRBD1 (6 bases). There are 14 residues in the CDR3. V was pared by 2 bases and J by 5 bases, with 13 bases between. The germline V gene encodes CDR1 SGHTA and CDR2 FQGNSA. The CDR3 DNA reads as TGTGCCAGCAGCTTACCCCAGGGGCGGAACGAGCAGTACTTC. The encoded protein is CASSLPQGRNEQYF.

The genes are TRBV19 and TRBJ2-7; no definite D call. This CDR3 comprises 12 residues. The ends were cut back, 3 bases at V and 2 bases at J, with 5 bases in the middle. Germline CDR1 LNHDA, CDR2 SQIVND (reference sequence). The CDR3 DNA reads TGTGCCAGTAGTATCGGTACCTACGAGCAGTACTTC. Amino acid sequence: CASSIGTYEQYF.

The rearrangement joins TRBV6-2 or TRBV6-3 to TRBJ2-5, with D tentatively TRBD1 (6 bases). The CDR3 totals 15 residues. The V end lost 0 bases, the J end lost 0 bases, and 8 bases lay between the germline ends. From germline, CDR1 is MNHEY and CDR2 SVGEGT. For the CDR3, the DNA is TGTGCCAGCAGTTACTCTAGGACAGACCAAGAGACCCAGTACTTC. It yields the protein CASSYSRTDQETQYF.

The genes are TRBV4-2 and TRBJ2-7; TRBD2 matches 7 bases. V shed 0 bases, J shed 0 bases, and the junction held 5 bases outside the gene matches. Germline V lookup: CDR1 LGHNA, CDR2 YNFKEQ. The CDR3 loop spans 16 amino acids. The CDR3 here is CASSQDSTSVSYEQYF. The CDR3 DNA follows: TGTGCCAGCAGCCAAGATAGCACTAGCGTCTCCTACGAGCAGTACTTC.

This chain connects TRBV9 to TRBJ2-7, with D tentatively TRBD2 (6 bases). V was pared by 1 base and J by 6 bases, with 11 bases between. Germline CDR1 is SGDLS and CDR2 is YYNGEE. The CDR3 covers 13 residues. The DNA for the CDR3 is TGTGCCAGCAGCGTATCCCACGGGAGCGAGCAGTACTTC. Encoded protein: CASSVSHGSEQYF.

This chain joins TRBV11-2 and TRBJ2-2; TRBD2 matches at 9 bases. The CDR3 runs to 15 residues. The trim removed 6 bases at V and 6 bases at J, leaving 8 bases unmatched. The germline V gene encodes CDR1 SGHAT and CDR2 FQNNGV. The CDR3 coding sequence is TGTGCCAGCAGAAAGCGGGAGGCCCCCTCCGGGGAGCTGTTTTTT. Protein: CASRKREAPSGELFF.

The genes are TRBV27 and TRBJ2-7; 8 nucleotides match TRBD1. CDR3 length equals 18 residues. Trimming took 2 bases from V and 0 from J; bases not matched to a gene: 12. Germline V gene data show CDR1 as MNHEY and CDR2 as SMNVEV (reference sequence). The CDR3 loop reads CASSLQGAGAESSYEQYF. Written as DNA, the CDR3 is TGTGCCAGCAGTTTACAGGGGGCAGGAGCGGAGAGCTCCTACGAGCAGTACTTC.

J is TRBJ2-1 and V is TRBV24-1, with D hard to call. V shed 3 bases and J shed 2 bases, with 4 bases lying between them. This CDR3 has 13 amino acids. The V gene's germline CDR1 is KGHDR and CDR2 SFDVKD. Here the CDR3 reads CATSDRAYNEQFF. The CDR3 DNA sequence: TGTGCCACCAGTGATCGCGCCTACAATGAGCAGTTCTTC.

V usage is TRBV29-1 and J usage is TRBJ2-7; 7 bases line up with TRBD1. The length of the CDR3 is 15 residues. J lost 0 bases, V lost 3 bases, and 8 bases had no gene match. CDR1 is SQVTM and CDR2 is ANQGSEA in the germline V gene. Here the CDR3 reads CSVEVRDSFSYEQYF. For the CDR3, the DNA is TGCAGCGTTGAGGTCCGGGACAGCTTCTCCTACGAGCAGTACTTC.

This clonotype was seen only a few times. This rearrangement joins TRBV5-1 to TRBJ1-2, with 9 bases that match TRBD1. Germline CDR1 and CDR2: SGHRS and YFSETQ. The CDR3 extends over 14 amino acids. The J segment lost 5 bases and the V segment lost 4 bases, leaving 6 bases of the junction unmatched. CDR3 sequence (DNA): TGCGCCAGCAGCGGAACAGGGGGCGTATATGGCTACACCTTC. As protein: CASSGTGGVYGYTF.

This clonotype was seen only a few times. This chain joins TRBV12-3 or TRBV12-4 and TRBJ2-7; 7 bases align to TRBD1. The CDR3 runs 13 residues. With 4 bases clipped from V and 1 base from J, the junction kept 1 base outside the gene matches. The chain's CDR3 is CASSWGQSYEQYF. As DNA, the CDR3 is TGTGCCAGCAGTTGGGGACAGTCCTACGAGCAGTACTTC.

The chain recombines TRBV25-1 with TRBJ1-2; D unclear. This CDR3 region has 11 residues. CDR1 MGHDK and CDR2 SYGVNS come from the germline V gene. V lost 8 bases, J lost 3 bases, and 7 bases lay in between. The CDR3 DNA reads TGTGCCAGCTACTATTACTATGGCTACACCTTC. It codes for CASYYYYGYTF.

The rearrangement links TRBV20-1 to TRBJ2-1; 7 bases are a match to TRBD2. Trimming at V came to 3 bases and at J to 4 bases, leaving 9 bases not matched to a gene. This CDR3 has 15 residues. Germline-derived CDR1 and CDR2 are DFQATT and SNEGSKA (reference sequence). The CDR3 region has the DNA TGCAGTGCTAGTCTCGCGAGGGAGGGATACAATGAGCAGTTCTTC. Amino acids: CSASLAREGYNEQFF.

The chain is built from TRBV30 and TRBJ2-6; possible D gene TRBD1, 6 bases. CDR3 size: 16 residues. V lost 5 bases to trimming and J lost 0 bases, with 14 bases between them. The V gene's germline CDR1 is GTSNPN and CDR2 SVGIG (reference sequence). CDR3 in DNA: TGTGCCTGGGGGCAGGGGCACCTCTCTGGGGCCAACGTCCTGACTTTC. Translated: CAWGQGHLSGANVLTF.

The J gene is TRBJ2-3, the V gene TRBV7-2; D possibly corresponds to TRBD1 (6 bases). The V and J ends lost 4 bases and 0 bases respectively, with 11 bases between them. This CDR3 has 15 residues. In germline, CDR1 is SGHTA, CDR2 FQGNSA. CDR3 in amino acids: CASSSGHFSTDTQYF. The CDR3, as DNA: TGTGCCAGCAGCTCGGGACATTTTAGCACAGATACGCAGTATTTT.

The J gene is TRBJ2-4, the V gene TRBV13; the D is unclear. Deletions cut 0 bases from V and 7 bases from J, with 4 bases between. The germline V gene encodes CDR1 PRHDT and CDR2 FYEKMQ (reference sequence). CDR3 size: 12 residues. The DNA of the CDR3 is TGTGCCAGCAGCTTAGGGGGGAACATTCAGTACTTC. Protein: CASSLGGNIQYF.